This T cell receptor (beta chain) originates from a study of blood T cell repertoires in COVID-19. Study as a whole: Spain, Italy and the United States supplied samples that represented acute and convalescent COVID-19. Nucleic acid was either cDNA or gDNA, and it came from T cells, B-cell-depleted T cells, or PBMCs.

In the authors' workflow: Reference gene primer amplification gave nucleated cell count estimates. Profiling relied on immunoSEQ multiplex PCR, and the TCRdb table lists in-frame clones only, not all of them. V, J and clone size derive from that table, while D and trimming were established from the DNA sequence. In the table there are around 260,000 clones, around 90% of which are singletons. CDR3 length equals 15 residues. V shed 0 bases and J shed 4 bases, with 10 bases lying between them. The V gene's germline CDR1 is SGDLS and CDR2 YYNGEE. This chain uses TRBV9 with TRBJ1-4; possible D gene TRBD1, 6 bases. The sample taken for sequencing was peripheral blood. The TCR was taken from a man between 60 and 70 years old who had recovered from COVID-19. The CDR3 spells CASSVARGNNEKLFF. The CDR3 coding sequence is TGTGCCAGCAGCGTAGCTAGGGGGAATAATGAAAAACTGTTTTTT. Combining the CDR3 with reference TRBV9 and TRBJ1-4 gives the whole variable domain DSGVTQTPKHLITATGQRVTLRCSPRSGDLSVYWYQQSLDQGLQFLIQYYNGEERAKGNILERFSAQQFPDLHSELNLSSLELGDSALYFCASSVARGNNEKLFFGSGTQLSVL.